This T cell receptor beta chain was recovered during a study of T-cell memory formation after mild COVID-19. Study-wide background: TCR clusters mostly belonged to single donors. General study points: Day 15 to 85 contracting clones showed balanced CD4/CD8; later expanders leaned CD4+. Of the contracting clones, CD4+ ones lay mainly in CM and EM, and CD8+ ones in EMRA.

Turning to this clonotype: Its specificity is unknown.

MiXCR was run by TCRdb on the 5' RACE reads, yielding one entry per CDR3 protein. The sample holds over 350,000 distinct CDR3 sequences; 16% are singletons and the top ten take 20% to 25%. Germline V gene data show CDR1 as SGHTA and CDR2 as FQGTGA. V was cut by 2 bases and J by 7 bases, with 11 bases left in between. This CDR3 comprises 13 residues. The origin of this receptor is a man aged 18 to 30 who had mild COVID-19 (a few samples of this study predate the infection). Cell type and time point are not known. The source material was PBMCs or a T cell subset sorted from them (not recorded which). This chain connects TRBV7-3 to TRBJ1-2; the D gene is possibly TRBD1 (5 bases). CDR3 in DNA: TGTGCCAGCAGCTTATCAGGGTTCCGTGGCTACACCTTC. Translated: CASSLSGFRGYTF.